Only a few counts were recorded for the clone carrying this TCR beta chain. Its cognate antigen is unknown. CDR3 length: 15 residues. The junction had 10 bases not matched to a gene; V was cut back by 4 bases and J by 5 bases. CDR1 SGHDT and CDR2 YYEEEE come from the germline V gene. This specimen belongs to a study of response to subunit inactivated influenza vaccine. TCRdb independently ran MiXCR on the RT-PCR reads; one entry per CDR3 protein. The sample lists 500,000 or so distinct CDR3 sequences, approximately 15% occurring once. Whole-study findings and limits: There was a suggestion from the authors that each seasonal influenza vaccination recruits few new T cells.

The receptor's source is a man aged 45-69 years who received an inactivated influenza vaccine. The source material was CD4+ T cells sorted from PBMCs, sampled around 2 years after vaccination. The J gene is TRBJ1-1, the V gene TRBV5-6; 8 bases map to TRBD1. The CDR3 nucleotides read TGTGCCAGCAGCGGTACAGGGGGAGGAAGGACTGAAGCTTTCTTT. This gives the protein CASSGTGGGRTEAFF.